This TCR beta chain was identified in a study of blood T cell repertoires in COVID-19. Study overall: T cells, B-cell-depleted T cells, or PBMCs supplied cDNA or gDNA.

The participants were between roughly 18 and 100 years old and came from 24 US areas. Participants' own reports of clinical history determined their cohort assignment. This clone came up once. The CDR3 extends over 15 amino acids. V dropped 6 bases and J dropped 2; count of bases not matched to a gene: 8. The germline V gene has CDR1 SNHLY and CDR2 FYNNEI. Produced via immunoSEQ multiplex PCR; TCRdb's table is partial and in-frame only. The table lists 140,000 to 150,000 clones, around four fifths of them singletons. Sample: PBMCs or T cells enriched from blood (not recorded which). This chain connects TRBV2 to TRBJ2-3; TRBD1 aligns across 7 bases. This clonotype was sampled from a woman aged 45-59 years with acute COVID-19. The DNA for the CDR3 is TGTGCCAGCAGCCCCCGGGACAGCTACACAGATACGCAGTATTTT. It translates to CASSPRDSYTDTQYF.